The 16 T cell receptor beta chains below come from one sample, sequenced in a study of cytomegalovirus exposure and HLA in healthy donors. Both 60 Vbeta primers and 13 Jbeta primers went into the PCR. Sequenced by immunoSEQ multiplex PCR; TCRdb stores in-frame clones only, minus some. The sample includes about 160,000 clones, 70% to 90% of them seen just once. The source material was PBMCs. These receptors were collected from a man younger than 35 in good health and CMV-seropositive.

The chain carries TRBV6-4 and TRBJ2-3; 7 nucleotides match TRBD2. This CDR3 is built from 15 residues. The germline V gene has CDR1 MRHNA and CDR2 SNTAGT. J was trimmed by 0 bases and V by 0 bases; bases with no gene match: 0. The CDR3 coding sequence is TGTGCCAGCAGTGACTCAGCGGGGAGCACAGATACGCAGTATTTT. This encodes CASSDSAGSTDTQYF.

This chain uses TRBV7-9 with TRBJ2-7; TRBD1 matches 10 bases. V gave up 0 bases and J gave up 5 bases; unmatched junction bases: 4. The germline CDR1 and CDR2 sequences are SEHNR and FQNEAQ (reference sequence). The CDR3 spans 15 residues. As DNA, the CDR3 is TGTGCCAGCAGCTTAGCGGGGGGACAGGGGCACGAGCAGTACTTC. It codes for CASSLAGGQGHEQYF.

As concerns this clone: Relative to the germline gene, one junction end is altered; a read error may explain this. The chain uses TRBV11-2 and TRBJ2-4; a weak D match, TRBD1 (6 bases). The CDR3 length is 13 residues. Germline-derived CDR1 and CDR2 are SGHAT and FQNNGV. The CDR3 DNA is TGTGCCAGCAGCTTATCGAGTACAGGGCCACCTGACTTC. It yields the protein CASSLSSTGPPDF.

The chain employs TRBV11-2 and TRBJ1-1, with TRBD1 as a possible D gene (6 bases). Trimming took 6 bases from V and 0 from J, leaving 14 bases between them. Germline lookup yields CDR1 SGHAT and CDR2 FQNNGV. The CDR3 has 15 amino acids. CDR3 nucleotides: TGTGCCAGCAGTCCTACACAGGGTATGAACACTGAAGCTTTCTTT. Its translation is CASSPTQGMNTEAFF.

The rearrangement uses TRBV5-1 and TRBJ2-7; a weak D match, TRBD2 (6 bases). The length of the CDR3 is 17 residues. Trimming took 4 bases from V and 1 from J, leaving 21 bases between them. Germline CDR1 and CDR2: SGHRS and YFSETQ. CDR3 in DNA: TGCGCCAGCAGCCCATATACAGGTCGGGGGATGTCCTACGAGCAGTACTTC. It codes for CASSPYTGRGMSYEQYF.

This chain joins TRBV9 and TRBJ2-5, with 7 bases fitting TRBD2. This CDR3 has 16 amino acids. CDR1 is SGDLS, CDR2 YYNGEE, per germline. V shed 0 bases, J shed 4 bases, and the junction held 9 bases outside the gene matches. The DNA for the CDR3 is TGTGCCAGCAGCGTAGGAGGGGAGGGGCGTGGAGAGACCCAGTACTTC. Residues: CASSVGGEGRGETQYF. Looking up the rest from reference TRBV9 and TRBJ2-5 gives the full variable domain: DSGVTQTPKHLITATGQRVTLRCSPRSGDLSVYWYQQSLDQGLQFLIQYYNGEERAKGNILERFSAQQFPDLHSELNLSSLELGDSALYFCASSVGGEGRGETQYFGPGTRLLVL.

V gene TRBV9 combines with J gene TRBJ2-1, with 10 bases that match TRBD2. Germline CDR1 is SGDLS and CDR2 is YYNGEE. The CDR3 contains 16 residues. V shed 1 base, J shed 0 bases, and the junction held 1 base outside the gene matches. This CDR3 reads CASSVSGGASYNEQFF. CDR3 in DNA: TGTGCCAGCAGCGTAAGCGGGGGGGCCTCCTACAATGAGCAGTTCTTC.

V and J are TRBV19 and TRBJ1-5; D gene uncertain. The germline V gene has CDR1 LNHDA and CDR2 SQIVND (reference sequence). This CDR3 spans 15 amino acids. V lost 2 bases and J 6 bases, leaving 14 bases between the germline ends. In nucleotides, the CDR3 is TGTGCCAGTAGTATATCGGGCCAGAGGGTTCAGCCCCAGCATTTT. Translated, it gives CASSISGQRVQPQHF.

The chain employs TRBV9 and TRBJ2-3; 14 nucleotides align to TRBD2. Per germline, CDR1 SGDLS and CDR2 YYNGEE. The junction had 9 bases not matched to a gene; V was cut back by 3 bases and J by 6 bases. The CDR3 is 17 residues long. In DNA, the CDR3 is TGTGCCAGCAGCGGCCGGAGACTAGCGGGGGGGCGGGATACGCAGTATTTT. Translating gives CASSGRRLAGGRDTQYF.

With regard to this clone: The junction departs from germline at one end; a sequencing error may be responsible. The sample holds other DNA sequences that translate to the same CDR3. The CDR3 loop reads CASSFSGANGLTF. CDR3 DNA: TGTGCCAGCAGTTTTTCTGGGGCCAACGGCCTGACTTTC. This chain uses TRBV27 with TRBJ2-6; tentative D call: TRBD1 (5 bases). The germline gives CDR1 MNHEY, CDR2 SMNVEV (reference sequence). This CDR3 comprises 13 residues.

The V call is TRBV27, the J call TRBJ1-2; D is unclear. CDR1 is MNHEY and CDR2 is SMNVEV in the germline V gene (reference sequence). V gave up 2 bases and J gave up 7 bases, with 11 bases separating them. The CDR3 has 13 residues. In DNA form, the CDR3 reads TGTGCCAGCAGTTTACGGGGTACGCGTGGCTACACCTTC. Protein: CASSLRGTRGYTF.

V gene TRBV29-1 combines with J gene TRBJ1-5; possible D gene TRBD1, 6 bases. This CDR3 is built from 15 residues. V lost 4 bases, J lost 2 bases, and 15 bases lay in between. In germline, CDR1 is SQVTM, CDR2 ANQGSEA. The CDR3 region has the DNA TGCAGCGTTGGAGAAGTTGCAGGGGGCAATCAGCCCCAGCATTTT. Its translation: CSVGEVAGGNQPQHF.

This sequence joins TRBV5-1 and TRBJ2-2; 8 positions agree with TRBD2. From germline, CDR1 is SGHRS and CDR2 YFSETQ. After removal of 0 bases from V and 6 bases from J, the junction contained 1 base not matched to a gene. This CDR3 spans 14 amino acids. CDR3 sequence: CASSLEAGAGELFF. The CDR3 coding sequence is TGCGCCAGCAGCTTGGAAGCGGGGGCCGGGGAGCTGTTTTTT.

This chain links TRBV6-6 with TRBJ1-6; 7 bases are a match to TRBD1. CDR1 is MNHNY, CDR2 SVGAGI, per germline (reference sequence). The CDR3 is made up of 15 amino acids. With 5 bases clipped from V and 5 bases from J, the junction kept 6 bases outside the gene matches. This CDR3 is CASSPRTGNNSPLHF. CDR3 DNA sequence: TGTGCCAGCAGTCCGCGGACAGGAAATAATTCACCCCTCCACTTT.

This chain connects TRBV6-1 to TRBJ1-1; no reliable D call. This CDR3 region has 15 residues. The V gene's germline CDR1 is MNHNS and CDR2 SASEGT. Trimming removed 0 bases at V and 0 bases at J, with 8 bases between. CDR3 DNA sequence: TGTGCCAGCAGTGAAGCTCCGGGGTTGAACACTGAAGCTTTCTTT. This codes for CASSEAPGLNTEAFF.

The chain recombines TRBV4-3 with TRBJ1-2, with D perhaps TRBD1 (5 bases). The germline V gene has CDR1 LGHNA and CDR2 YSLEER. This CDR3 has 14 residues. Deletions cut 0 bases from V and 8 bases from J, with 13 bases between. The CDR3 DNA reads as TGCGCCAGCAGCCAAGAAACAGGCGGTGGGGGCTACACCTTC. Translation: CASSQETGGGGYTF.